One sample yielded the 10 T cell receptor beta chains listed below, sequenced in a study of T-cell memory formation after mild COVID-19. Each CDR3 protein is one row after TCRdb ran MiXCR on the 5' RACE reads. The sample lists fewer than 450,000 distinct CDR3 sequences, roughly 21% occurring once. Sequenced input: PBMCs or a T cell subset sorted from them (not recorded which). The origin of the receptors is an adult woman who had mild COVID-19 (a few samples of this study predate the infection). Cell type and time point are not known.

In its sample, this clonotype was seen a few times. The V call is TRBV30, the J call TRBJ1-1; D not resolved. Germline V gives CDR1 GTSNPN, CDR2 SVGIG (reference sequence). V lost 2 bases, J lost 6 bases, and 13 bases lay in between. The CDR3 consists of 13 residues. The CDR3: CAWSTGPGAEAFF. The CDR3 DNA sequence: TGTGCCTGGAGTACCGGGCCCGGCGCTGAAGCTTTCTTT.

The chain uses TRBV9 and TRBJ1-2; TRBD1 matches at 10 bases. Germline lookup yields CDR1 SGDLS and CDR2 YYNGEE. The length of the CDR3 is 16 residues. Trimming at V came to 0 bases and at J to 6 bases, leaving 8 bases not matched to a gene. CDR3 DNA: TGTGCCAGCAGCGTAGATATAGGGACAGGGGCTGATGGCTACACCTTC. Protein sequence: CASSVDIGTGADGYTF.

In this sample, this clonotype turned up a few times. The rearrangement uses TRBV7-2 and TRBJ1-3; 8 positions agree with TRBD1. V lost 5 bases, J lost 1 base, and 7 bases stayed unmatched. CDR3 length equals 16 residues. Looked up from germline, CDR1 is SGHTA and CDR2 is FQGNSA. CDR3 coding DNA: TGTGCCAGCAGCAAAGGACAGGGTCAGTCTGGAAACACCATATATTTT. This codes for CASSKGQGQSGNTIYF.

This clonotype came up a few times. This chain links TRBV7-8 with TRBJ2-7; D is perhaps TRBD1 (5 bases). The CDR3 runs to 14 residues. Germline loops: CDR1 SGHVS, CDR2 FQNEAQ. V dropped 8 bases and J dropped 1 base, with 15 bases sitting between them. The CDR3 nucleotides are TGTGCCAGCTCAGAGGAAAGGGGATCCTACGAGCAGTACTTC. Translated, it gives CASSEERGSYEQYF.

In this sample, this clonotype turned up a few times. V is TRBV20-1 and J is TRBJ2-1; possible D gene TRBD2, 6 bases. Germline CDR1 is DFQATT and CDR2 is SNEGSKA (reference sequence). This CDR3 is built from 15 residues. V was cut by 1 base and J by 8 bases, with 18 bases left in between. CDR3 nucleotide sequence: TGCAGTGCTAGAGGACTAGTTTTGAGTATCCATGAGCAGTTCTTC. As protein: CSARGLVLSIHEQFF.

This clonotype was detected only a few times. The genes are TRBV20-1 and TRBJ2-7; 8 positions agree with TRBD2. Trimming cost V 1 base and J 3 bases; bases outside gene matches: 5. CDR1 and CDR2 from the germline V gene are DFQATT and SNEGSKA (reference sequence). The CDR3 runs to 14 residues. DNA of the CDR3: TGCAGTGCTAGAGCCTTGACTAGCGTCTACGAGCAGTACTTC. Protein: CSARALTSVYEQYF.

This sequence joins TRBV6-2 or TRBV6-3 and TRBJ2-1, with D unresolved. Germline V lookup: CDR1 MNHEY, CDR2 SVGEGT. Deletions cut 0 bases from V and 7 bases from J, with 16 bases between. There are 16 residues in the CDR3. The CDR3 bases are TGTGCCAGCAGTTACTCGATCAACAGTGGCTTAAATGAGCAGTTCTTC. It is translated as CASSYSINSGLNEQFF.

V and J are TRBV7-8 and TRBJ2-7, with TRBD2 matching 12 bases. The CDR3 is made up of 16 amino acids. V trimming: 1 base; J trimming: 3 bases; junction bases outside the gene matches: 4. CDR1 is SGHVS and CDR2 is FQNEAQ in the germline V gene. The CDR3 loop is CASSLVLAGGLYEQYF. In DNA form, the CDR3 reads TGTGCCAGCAGCTTAGTACTAGCGGGGGGCCTCTACGAGCAGTACTTC.

This rearrangement joins TRBV4-3 to TRBJ2-5; D is unclear. The length of the CDR3 is 13 residues. Trimming removed 1 base from V and 7 bases from J, with 10 bases in between. Germline V gene lookup returns CDR1 LGHNA and CDR2 YSLEER. The CDR3 loop is CASSQGVGGTQYF. The CDR3 nucleotides are TGCGCCAGCAGCCAAGGGGTCGGCGGGACCCAGTACTTC.

This clonotype appeared a few times. The chain is built from TRBV7-3 and TRBJ2-3; no clear D gene. CDR1 is SGHTA, CDR2 FQGTGA, per germline. V lost 5 bases and J 1 base, leaving 7 bases between the germline ends. CDR3 size: 13 residues. CDR3 sequence: CASSLYGTDTQYF. DNA of the CDR3: TGTGCCAGCAGCCTCTATGGCACAGATACGCAGTATTTT.